This TCR beta chain emerged from a study of blood T cells in healthy people across ages. Broader study findings: The percentage of naive T cells correlated strongly with TCR beta diversity.

Comment on this clonotype: Its antigen is not identified.

PCR was performed a second time for 7 to 11 cycles using a sample-barcoded 5' primer and a J-beta primer mix. TCRdb re-called the 5' RACE reads with MiXCR, one entry per CDR3 protein. The profile shows about 830,000 distinct CDR3 sequences, around 62% of them singletons. The CDR3 is 16 residues long. The trim removed 3 bases at V and 7 bases at J, leaving 12 bases unmatched. The germline V gene encodes CDR1 SGHTA and CDR2 FQGNSA. Peripheral blood from each donor was collected in a volume of about 9.9 milliliters. This TCR was sampled from a man younger than 45 in good health. The chain uses TRBV7-2 and TRBJ2-1; 7 nucleotides agree with TRBD2. The sequenced sample was blood. The chain's CDR3 is CASSLRVGGDWNEQFF. The DNA of the CDR3 is TGTGCCAGCAGCTTGCGCGTGGGGGGGGACTGGAATGAGCAGTTCTTC.